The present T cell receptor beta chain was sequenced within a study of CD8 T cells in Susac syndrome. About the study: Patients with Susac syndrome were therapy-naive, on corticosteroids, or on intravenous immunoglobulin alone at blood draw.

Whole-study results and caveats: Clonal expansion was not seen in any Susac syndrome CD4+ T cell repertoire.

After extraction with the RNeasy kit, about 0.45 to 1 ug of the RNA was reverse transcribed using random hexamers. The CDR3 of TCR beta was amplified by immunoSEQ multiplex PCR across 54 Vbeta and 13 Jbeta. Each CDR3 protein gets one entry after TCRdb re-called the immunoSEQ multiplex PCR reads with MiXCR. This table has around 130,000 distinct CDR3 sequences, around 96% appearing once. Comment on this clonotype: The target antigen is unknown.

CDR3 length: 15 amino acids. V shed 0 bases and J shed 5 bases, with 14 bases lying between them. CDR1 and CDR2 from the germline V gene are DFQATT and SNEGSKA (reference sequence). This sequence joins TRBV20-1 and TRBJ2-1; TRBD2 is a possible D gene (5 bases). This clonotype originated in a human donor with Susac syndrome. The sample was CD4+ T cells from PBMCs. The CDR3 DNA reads TGCAGTGCTAGAGATGTCCGTCCGCGGGACAATGAGCAGTTCTTC. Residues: CSARDVRPRDNEQFF.